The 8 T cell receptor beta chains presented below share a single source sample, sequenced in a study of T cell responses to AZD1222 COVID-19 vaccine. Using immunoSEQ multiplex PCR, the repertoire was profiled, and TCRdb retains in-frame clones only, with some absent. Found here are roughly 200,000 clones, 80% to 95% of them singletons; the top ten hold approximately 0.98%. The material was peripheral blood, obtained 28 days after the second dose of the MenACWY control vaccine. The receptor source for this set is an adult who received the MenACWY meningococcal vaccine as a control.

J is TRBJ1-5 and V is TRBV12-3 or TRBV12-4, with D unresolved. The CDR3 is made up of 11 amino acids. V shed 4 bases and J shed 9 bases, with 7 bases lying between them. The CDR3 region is CASSSGLPQHF. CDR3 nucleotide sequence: TGTGCCAGCAGTTCCGGGTTGCCCCAGCATTTT.

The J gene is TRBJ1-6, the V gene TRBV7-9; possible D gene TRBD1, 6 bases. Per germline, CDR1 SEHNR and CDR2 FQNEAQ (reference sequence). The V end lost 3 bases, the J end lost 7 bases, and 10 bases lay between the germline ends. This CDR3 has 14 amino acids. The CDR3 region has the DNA TGTGCCAGCAGCTTTGCTCAGGGGAATTCACCCCTCCACTTT. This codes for CASSFAQGNSPLHF.

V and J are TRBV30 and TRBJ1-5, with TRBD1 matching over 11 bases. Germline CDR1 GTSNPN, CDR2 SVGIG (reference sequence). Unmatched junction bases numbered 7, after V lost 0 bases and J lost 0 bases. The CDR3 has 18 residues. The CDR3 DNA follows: TGTGCCTGGAGTGTAACTGGACAGGGGGCGATTAGCAATCAGCCCCAGCATTTT. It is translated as CAWSVTGQGAISNQPQHF.

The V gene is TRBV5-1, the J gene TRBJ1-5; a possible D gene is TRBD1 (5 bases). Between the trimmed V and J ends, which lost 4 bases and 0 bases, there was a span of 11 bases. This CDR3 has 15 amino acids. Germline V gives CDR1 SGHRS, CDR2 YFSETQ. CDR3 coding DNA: TGCGCCAGCAGCGCGGGGGATTATAGCAATCAGCCCCAGCATTTT. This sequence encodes CASSAGDYSNQPQHF.

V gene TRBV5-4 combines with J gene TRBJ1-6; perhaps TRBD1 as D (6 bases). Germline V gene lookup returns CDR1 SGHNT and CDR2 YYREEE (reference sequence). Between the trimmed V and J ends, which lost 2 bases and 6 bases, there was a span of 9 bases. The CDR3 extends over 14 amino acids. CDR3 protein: CASSLQGGNSPLHF. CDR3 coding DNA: TGTGCCAGCAGCTTACAGGGTGGTAATTCACCCCTCCACTTT.

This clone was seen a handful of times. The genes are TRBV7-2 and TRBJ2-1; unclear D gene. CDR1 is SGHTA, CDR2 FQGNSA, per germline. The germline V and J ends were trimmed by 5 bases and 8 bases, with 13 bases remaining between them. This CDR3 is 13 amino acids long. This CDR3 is CASSPQALDEQFF. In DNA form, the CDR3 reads TGTGCCAGCAGCCCCCAGGCCCTAGATGAGCAGTTCTTC.

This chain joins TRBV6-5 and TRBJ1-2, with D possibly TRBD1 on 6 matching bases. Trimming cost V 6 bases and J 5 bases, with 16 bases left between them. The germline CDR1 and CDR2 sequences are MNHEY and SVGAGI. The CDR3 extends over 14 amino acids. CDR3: CASSHGTKPYGYTF. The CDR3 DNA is TGTGCCAGCAGCCATGGGACAAAACCTTATGGCTACACCTTC.

The CDR3 spells CASSSGQGAQAFF. DNA of the CDR3: TGTGCCAGTAGTTCCGGACAGGGGGCTCAAGCTTTCTTT. The chain recombines TRBV19 with TRBJ1-1; 11 positions match TRBD1. Germline CDR1 LNHDA, CDR2 SQIVND (reference sequence). The CDR3 loop spans 13 amino acids. V was pared by 5 bases and J by 9 bases, with 5 bases of the junction left unmatched.